The 29 T cell receptor beta chains reported below all come from one sample, sequenced in a study of T cells after yellow fever vaccination. TCRdb re-called the 5' RACE reads through MiXCR, storing one row per CDR3 protein. The sample includes hundreds of thousands of distinct CDR3 sequences, over 8% of them seen just once. The input for sequencing was PBMCs, taken on the day of the first yellow fever vaccination. These receptors were obtained from a young man who received the YFV17D yellow fever vaccine.

This clonotype has just a few counts. The V and J genes are TRBV7-2 and TRBJ2-2; D may be TRBD2 (6 bases). The CDR3 totals 16 residues. Trimming removed 6 bases at V and 5 bases at J, with 19 bases between. From germline, CDR1 is SGHTA and CDR2 FQGNSA. The CDR3 DNA is TGTGCCAGCAGGGCAGGCGGGACCGGCGGGACCGGGGAGCTGTTTTTT. Translation gives CASRAGGTGGTGELFF. Complete variable domain (other parts from reference TRBV7-2 and TRBJ2-2): GAGVSQSPSNKVTEKGKDVELRCDPISGHTALYWYRQSLGQGLEFLIYFQGNSAPDKSGLPSDRFSAERTGGSVSTLTIQRTQQEDSAVYLCASRAGGTGGTGELFFGEGSRLTVL.

This clonotype was found a few times. V gene TRBV19 combines with J gene TRBJ2-5, with TRBD1 identical over 7 bases. Germline V CDR1 and CDR2: LNHDA, SQIVND (reference sequence). CDR3 length: 14 residues. J gave up 1 base and V 3 bases, and 2 bases lay outside the gene matches. CDR3 DNA sequence: TGTGCCAGTAGTATGGGACAGCTCCAAGAGACCCAGTACTTC. Translating it yields CASSMGQLQETQYF. Variable domain in full (rest from reference TRBV19 and TRBJ2-5): DGGITQSPKYLFRKEGQNVTLSCEQNLNHDAMYWYRQDPGQGLRLIYYSQIVNDFQKGDIAEGYSVSREKKESFPLTVTSAQKNPTAFYLCASSMGQLQETQYFGPGTRLLVL.

The table lists this clonotype with a few counts. CDR3 DNA: TGTGCCAGCAGGACCCCCGGGGGGATTTATGGCTACACCTTC. This codes for CASRTPGGIYGYTF. This chain links TRBV28 with TRBJ1-2, with a tentative D call TRBD1 (5 bases). The CDR3 is made up of 14 amino acids. Per the germline V gene, CDR1 is MDHEN and CDR2 is SYDVKM. V dropped 6 bases and J dropped 5 bases, with 16 bases sitting between them.

The V and J genes are TRBV5-6 and TRBJ1-4; TRBD1 aligns across 10 bases. Germline CDR1 and CDR2: SGHDT and YYEEEE. The CDR3 length is 18 residues. V shed 4 bases, J shed 5 bases, and the junction held 14 bases outside the gene matches. CDR3 nucleotide sequence: TGTGCCAGCAGCCACCGGGGGGGACAGGGGCCAAGGAATGAAAAACTGTTTTTT. This sequence encodes CASSHRGGQGPRNEKLFF.

This clonotype was observed a few times. The V gene is TRBV5-1, the J gene TRBJ2-5, with TRBD1 identical over 11 bases. V lost 6 bases, J lost 4 bases, and 5 bases stayed unmatched. This CDR3 has 14 amino acids. From germline, CDR1 is SGHRS and CDR2 YFSETQ. CDR3 protein: CASTRDRGSETQYF. The CDR3 bases are TGCGCCAGCACCAGGGACAGGGGGTCAGAGACCCAGTACTTC.

This clonotype turned up a few times. This CDR3 is CASSPGVAESYEQYF. The CDR3 nucleotides are TGTGCCAGCAGCCCTGGGGTAGCGGAGAGCTACGAGCAGTACTTC. This chain links TRBV7-8 with TRBJ2-7; a possible D gene is TRBD2 (6 bases). Germline V CDR1 and CDR2: SGHVS, FQNEAQ. Trimming left V 5 bases short and J 3 bases short, with 17 bases between. CDR3 size: 15 residues.

The chain has TRBV5-4 and TRBJ2-3; the D gene could be TRBD1 or TRBD2 (5 bases each). CDR3 length equals 15 residues. Germline lookup yields CDR1 SGHNT and CDR2 YYREEE (reference sequence). V gave up 4 bases and J gave up 1 base, with 13 bases separating them. The chain's CDR3 is CASSGGLGGTDTQYF. The DNA for the CDR3 is TGTGCCAGCAGCGGGGGTTTGGGGGGCACAGATACGCAGTATTTT.

J is TRBJ2-2 and V is TRBV30, with 9 positions matching TRBD1. The V gene end was trimmed by 2 bases and the J gene end by 6 bases; junction bases not matched to a gene: 13. The CDR3 length is 17 residues. Germline CDR1 and CDR2: GTSNPN and SVGIG (reference sequence). In nucleotides, the CDR3 is TGTGCCTGGAGTCCGAGACCCGGGACAGGGATCCCCGGGGAGCTGTTTTTT. Its protein product is CAWSPRPGTGIPGELFF. Variable domain in full (rest from reference TRBV30 and TRBJ2-2): SQTIHQWPATLVQPVGSPLSLECTVEGTSNPNLYWYRQAAGRGLQLLFYSVGIGQISSEVPQNLSASRPQDRQFILSSKKLLLSDSGFYLCAWSPRPGTGIPGELFFGEGSRLTVL.

There are a few counts of this clonotype. The chain uses TRBV7-2 and TRBJ2-3; TRBD2 might be the D (7 bases). V lost 8 bases and J lost 2, with 14 bases in between. This CDR3 is built from 14 residues. Per the germline V gene, CDR1 is SGHTA and CDR2 is FQGNSA. The CDR3 DNA sequence: TGTGCCAGCCGAGGGGGGGGAAACACAGATACGCAGTATTTT. Protein: CASRGGGNTDTQYF.

This clonotype was found a few times. The chain links TRBV6-2 or TRBV6-3 to TRBJ1-1; D is uncertain. The CDR3 covers 14 residues. The V gene lost 5 bases and the J gene lost 5 bases, with 15 bases spanning the gap. In germline, CDR1 is MNHEY, CDR2 SVGEGT. The CDR3 DNA reads as TGTGCCAGCAGTGTTTATATGCGGGCTACTGAAGCTTTCTTT. Translated: CASSVYMRATEAFF.

V and J are TRBV5-4 and TRBJ1-1; no clear D. The CDR3 has 15 residues. Germline CDR1 SGHNT, CDR2 YYREEE (reference sequence). V lost 4 bases, J lost 2 bases, and 15 bases lay in between. For the CDR3, the DNA is TGTGCCAGCAGCCGTGGGTTCCTGGACAACACTGAAGCTTTCTTT. Translated, it gives CASSRGFLDNTEAFF.

The chain recombines TRBV3-1 with TRBJ2-3; D remains unclear. This CDR3 spans 17 amino acids. Germline loops: CDR1 LGHDT, CDR2 YNNKEL (reference sequence). Between the trimmed V and J ends, which lost 2 bases and 1 base, there was a span of 16 bases. The CDR3 sequence: CASSQNNPTARTDTQYF. CDR3 coding DNA: TGTGCCAGCAGCCAAAACAACCCGACGGCACGCACAGATACGCAGTATTTT.

This clonotype has just a few counts. The chain joins TRBV20-1 to TRBJ1-1; TRBD1 aligns across 9 bases. J was trimmed by 4 bases and V by 3 bases; bases with no gene match: 3. Germline values: CDR1 DFQATT, CDR2 SNEGSKA (reference sequence). This CDR3 spans 13 amino acids. Here the CDR3 reads CSASRQGGTEAFF. The CDR3 DNA sequence: TGCAGTGCTAGCCGACAGGGGGGCACTGAAGCTTTCTTT.

This chain connects TRBV12-3 or TRBV12-4 to TRBJ1-5, with D maybe TRBD1 (5 bases). The CDR3 totals 16 residues. V was trimmed by 1 base and J by 4 bases, leaving 14 bases between them. CDR3 sequence: CASSLGGWGENQPQHF. The CDR3 region has the DNA TGTGCCAGCAGTTTAGGCGGCTGGGGGGAGAATCAGCCCCAGCATTTT.

This clonotype was seen a few times. The chain has TRBV18 and TRBJ2-3, with D unresolved. CDR1 and CDR2 (germline): KGHSH, LQKENI. V was shortened by 5 bases and J by 4 bases, with 10 bases between the two germline ends. The length of the CDR3 is 13 residues. The CDR3 spells CASSLNTADTQYF. The DNA for the CDR3 is TGTGCCAGCTCATTGAACACGGCAGATACGCAGTATTTT.

This clonotype was seen a few times. The chain combines TRBV5-1 with TRBJ2-3, with a weak D call TRBD1 (6 bases). V was trimmed by 1 base and J by 10 bases, leaving 16 bases between them. This CDR3 is built from 14 residues. From germline, CDR1 is SGHRS and CDR2 YFSETQ. The DNA for the CDR3 is TGCGCCAGCAGCTTGTCGACGACAGGCCAGGCGCAGTATTTT. The encoded protein is CASSLSTTGQAQYF. The variable domain in full, completed from reference TRBV5-1 and TRBJ2-3, reads KAGVTQTPRYLIKTRGQQVTLSCSPISGHRSVSWYQQTPGQGLQFLFEYFSETQRNKGNFPGRFSGRQFSNSRSEMNVSTLELGDSALYLCASSLSTTGQAQYFGPGTRLTVL.

V gene TRBV28 combines with J gene TRBJ2-4; D possibly corresponds to TRBD2 (6 bases). The length of the CDR3 is 14 residues. Trimming stripped 3 bases from V and 8 bases from J, with 14 bases between. Germline assignment: CDR1 MDHEN and CDR2 SYDVKM. DNA for the CDR3: TGTGCCAGCAGTTTTACTGCGGGGCTATACATTCAGTACTTC. Translated, it gives CASSFTAGLYIQYF. The whole variable domain, filled in from reference TRBV28 and TRBJ2-4, reads DVKVTQSSRYLVKRTGEKVFLECVQDMDHENMFWYRQDPGLGLRLIYFSYDVKMKEKGDIPEGYSVSREKKERFSLILESASTNQTSMYLCASSFTAGLYIQYFGAGTRLSVL.

There are a few counts of this clonotype. The rearrangement links TRBV18 to TRBJ2-7; D gene ambiguous. The V gene lost 6 bases and the J gene lost 1 base, with 13 bases spanning the gap. The CDR3 contains 14 residues. CDR1 is KGHSH, CDR2 LQKENI, per germline. The CDR3 protein is CASSDSSTSYEQYF. As DNA, the CDR3 is TGTGCCAGCTCTGATTCGAGTACGTCCTACGAGCAGTACTTC. Combining the CDR3 with reference TRBV18 and TRBJ2-7 gives the whole variable domain NAGVMQNPRHLVRRRGQEARLRCSPMKGHSHVYWYRQLPEEGLKFMVYLQKENIIDESGMPKERFSAEFPKEGPSILRIQQVVRGDSAAYFCASSDSSTSYEQYFGPGTRLTVT.

This clonotype was observed a handful of times. This chain joins TRBV9 and TRBJ2-5; 11 nucleotides agree with TRBD1. From germline, CDR1 is SGDLS and CDR2 YYNGEE. With V trimmed by 0 bases and J by 5 bases, 3 bases remained unmatched. The CDR3 covers 15 residues. This CDR3 is CASSVAGTGGETQYF. The CDR3 DNA is TGTGCCAGCAGCGTAGCCGGGACAGGGGGGGAGACCCAGTACTTC.

This clonotype was seen ten or more times. V usage is TRBV28 and J usage is TRBJ2-3; D is tentatively TRBD1 or TRBD2 (5 bases each). Trimming removed 4 bases at V and 6 bases at J, with 20 bases between. This CDR3 region has 16 residues. The germline gives CDR1 MDHEN, CDR2 SYDVKM. This chain's CDR3 is CASSSAGTGLRDTQYF. The CDR3 region has the DNA TGTGCCAGCAGTTCCGCCGGGACGGGGCTCAGGGATACGCAGTATTTT.

There are a few counts of this clonotype. This chain connects TRBV5-1 to TRBJ1-1, with 8 positions matching TRBD1. Germline V gives CDR1 SGHRS, CDR2 YFSETQ. V was pared by 2 bases and J by 3 bases, with 6 bases of the junction left unmatched. The CDR3 contains 15 residues. The CDR3 region has the DNA TGCGCCAGCAGCTTAAGACAGGGGTGGGACACTGAAGCTTTCTTT. It translates to CASSLRQGWDTEAFF.

This clonotype was observed a few times. V is TRBV6-2 or TRBV6-3 and J is TRBJ2-7, with a possible D match to TRBD2 (6 bases). CDR3 size: 18 residues. V was shortened by 8 bases and J by 7 bases, with 33 bases between the two germline ends. Per the germline V gene, CDR1 is MNHEY and CDR2 is SVGEGT. CDR3 nucleotides: TGTGCCAGCGAAACTCGAGGGCGGGGACGGACCAAGCTGGGGGAGCAGTACGTC. This sequence encodes CASETRGRGRTKLGEQYV.

This clonotype has only a few counts. The chain employs TRBV18 and TRBJ1-1; D ambiguous. The ends were cut back, 6 bases at V and 1 base at J, with 9 bases in the middle. The CDR3 loop spans 13 amino acids. The germline V gene has CDR1 KGHSH and CDR2 LQKENI. CDR3 nucleotide sequence: TGTGCCAGCTCTCCAGACCAGAACACTGAAGCTTTCTTT. It encodes CASSPDQNTEAFF.

This clonotype was recorded at least ten times. The chain uses TRBV24-1 and TRBJ2-5, with D perhaps TRBD1 (5 bases). V was shortened by 4 bases and J by 5 bases, with 19 bases between the two germline ends. This CDR3 region has 16 residues. The V gene's germline CDR1 is KGHDR and CDR2 SFDVKD. CDR3 nucleotide sequence: TGTGCCACCAGTGACCCCGGCAGGGCCCTAAGGGAGACCCAGTACTTC. It specifies CATSDPGRALRETQYF.

This clonotype was seen more than once but under ten times. The rearrangement uses TRBV10-2 and TRBJ1-5; no clear D. Trimming stripped 0 bases from V and 7 bases from J, with 10 bases between. CDR1 and CDR2 (germline): WSHSY, SAAADI. This CDR3 spans 14 amino acids. The CDR3 coding sequence is TGCGCCAGCAGTGAGTCCGATGGTGGACAGCCCCAGCATTTT. Translated: CASSESDGGQPQHF.

This chain connects TRBV2 to TRBJ2-7; 8 positions match TRBD1. The CDR3 covers 13 residues. The V gene's germline CDR1 is SNHLY and CDR2 FYNNEI. V lost 6 bases and J lost 6; bases outside the gene matches: 7. The CDR3 DNA reads as TGTGCCAGCAGGGGGACAGGCCCGGGCGAGCAGTACTTC. This gives the protein CASRGTGPGEQYF.

This clonotype was seen a handful of times. V and J are TRBV7-3 and TRBJ2-3; no clear D gene. V was shortened by 1 base and J by 5 bases, with 13 bases between the two germline ends. The CDR3 length is 15 residues. Germline V gene lookup returns CDR1 SGHTA and CDR2 FQGTGA. The CDR3 DNA follows: TGTGCCAGCAGCTTAAGGCCGGATATCAGAGATACGCAGTATTTT. Translating gives CASSLRPDIRDTQYF.

The chain links TRBV19 to TRBJ2-2; D is possibly TRBD2 (5 bases). Trimming took off 1 base at V and 4 bases at J, with 19 bases between the two ends. Germline V CDR1 and CDR2: LNHDA, SQIVND (reference sequence). The CDR3 has 18 residues. CDR3 nucleotide sequence: TGTGCCAGTAGTATAGTCGTGGGGAGCTATATCGGCACCGGGGAGCTGTTTTTT. It specifies CASSIVVGSYIGTGELFF.

This clonotype was detected ten times or more. This rearrangement joins TRBV15 to TRBJ1-5; weak D call: TRBD1 (5 bases). Germline V CDR1 and CDR2: LNHNV, YYDKDF (reference sequence). V dropped 3 bases and J dropped 0 bases, with 21 bases sitting between them. There are 19 residues in the CDR3. The CDR3 reads CATSRGIADRFYSNQPQHF. CDR3 coding DNA: TGTGCCACCAGCAGGGGGATCGCTGACAGATTTTATAGCAATCAGCCCCAGCATTTT.